This TCR beta chain is drawn from a study of OX40 agonist ivuxolimab in advanced cancers. In the study overall: Intravenous ivuxolimab was administered to patients every 2 weeks at 0.01 to 10 mg/kg. Partial responses were seen in three patients, one with hepatocellular carcinoma and two with cutaneous melanoma.

Assay used: immunoSEQ multiplex PCR; TCRdb lists only in-frame clones, some missing. In the table there are about 68,000 clones, around 90% of which are singletons. In germline, CDR1 is SEHNR, CDR2 FQNEAQ (reference sequence). V lost 6 bases to trimming and J lost 1 base, with 15 bases between them. The CDR3 sequence is 16 residues long. The TCR sequence derives from an adult with an advanced solid tumor such as melanoma, head and neck, liver or kidney cancer. The chain couples TRBV7-9 to TRBJ2-2, with D tentatively TRBD2 (6 bases). This specimen was CD4+ or CD8+ T cells sorted from blood, taken in a trial of the OX40 agonist ivuxolimab. The CDR3 nucleotides read TGTGCCAGCAGATCCGGTGGCGGGGTGAACACCGGGGAGCTGTTTTTT. Translating it yields CASRSGGGVNTGELFF.